These 7 T cell receptor beta chains were all obtained from the same sample, sequenced in a study of blood T cell repertoires in COVID-19. TCRdb's copy holds only in-frame clones and misses some; the assay was immunoSEQ multiplex PCR. The profile shows about 210,000 clones, 65% to 90% of them singletons. Sequences were obtained from PBMCs or T cells enriched from blood (not recorded which). The receptors stem from a woman aged 25-40 years who had been exposed to COVID-19.

The rearrangement joins TRBV23-1 to TRBJ2-3; TRBD1 is a possible D gene (8 bases). TRBV23-1 is labeled an ORF, and its function is uncertain. The V end was cut by 6 bases, the J end by 2 bases, with 15 bases between. The CDR3 has 15 residues. The CDR3 nucleotides read TGCGCCAGCAGCCCACAGGGGGACTACACAGATACGCAGTATTTT. Translating gives CASSPQGDYTDTQYF.

The chain joins TRBV7-9 to TRBJ2-1; 8 bases line up with TRBD2. The CDR3 runs to 15 residues. Germline loops: CDR1 SEHNR, CDR2 FQNEAQ (reference sequence). The trim removed 5 bases at V and 5 bases at J, leaving 8 bases unmatched. In DNA form, the CDR3 reads TGTGCCAGCAGCCCCAGCGGGGGTGCTAACAATGAGCAGTTCTTC. This translates into CASSPSGGANNEQFF.

The table lists this clone with a few counts. The gene calls are TRBV30 and TRBJ1-1, with D hard to call. Germline V gives CDR1 GTSNPN, CDR2 SVGIG (reference sequence). V was shortened by 2 bases and J by 4 bases, with 11 bases between the two germline ends. This CDR3 contains 13 residues. In DNA, the CDR3 is TGTGCCTGGAGTTTAAGACCAGGCACTGAAGCTTTCTTT. This gives the protein CAWSLRPGTEAFF. Filled out from reference TRBV30 and TRBJ1-1, the complete variable domain reads SQTIHQWPATLVQPVGSPLSLECTVEGTSNPNLYWYRQAAGRGLQLLFYSVGIGQISSEVPQNLSASRPQDRQFILSSKKLLLSDSGFYLCAWSLRPGTEAFFGQGTRLTVV.

The CDR3 is CASSSLGLANINEQFF. The CDR3 bases are TGTGCCAGTAGCAGCCTGGGACTAGCTAACATCAATGAGCAGTTCTTC. The chain uses TRBV19 and TRBJ2-1, with TRBD2 identical over 9 bases. The trim removed 6 bases at V and 6 bases at J, leaving 12 bases unmatched. The CDR3 runs 16 residues. Germline CDR1 reads LNHDA; CDR2 reads SQIVND (reference sequence).

The gene calls are TRBV14 and TRBJ2-2, with D perhaps matching TRBD2 (5 bases). Trimming pared 4 bases from V and 4 bases from J, leaving 22 bases between. Looked up from germline, CDR1 is SGHDN and CDR2 is FVKESK. CDR3 length: 18 amino acids. The CDR3 here is CASSRTGRLIRGTGELFF. The CDR3 region has the DNA TGTGCCAGCAGCCGAACGGGTCGATTGATTCGGGGCACCGGGGAGCTGTTTTTT.

The table lists this clone with a few counts. The chain carries TRBV24-1 and TRBJ2-2; 13 bases match TRBD2. This CDR3 is 18 amino acids long. In germline, CDR1 is KGHDR, CDR2 SFDVKD. V was pared by 3 bases and J by 4 bases, with 7 bases of the junction left unmatched. Here the CDR3 DNA reads TGTGCCACCAGTGATCCACTAGCGGGGGGGCCGGGCACCGGGGAGCTGTTTTTT. Translation: CATSDPLAGGPGTGELFF.

This sequence joins TRBV19 and TRBJ1-5; perhaps TRBD1 as D (5 bases). This CDR3 region has 14 residues. CDR1 is LNHDA, CDR2 SQIVND, per germline (reference sequence). Deletions cut 1 base from V and 7 bases from J, with 11 bases between. CDR3 nucleotide sequence: TGTGCCAGTAGTATAGTCGGGGGGACGCAGCCCCAGCATTTT. This codes for CASSIVGGTQPQHF. The full variable domain, with the rest looked up from reference TRBV19 and TRBJ1-5, is DGGITQSPKYLFRKEGQNVTLSCEQNLNHDAMYWYRQDPGQGLRLIYYSQIVNDFQKGDIAEGYSVSREKKESFPLTVTSAQKNPTAFYLCASSIVGGTQPQHFGDGTRLSIL.